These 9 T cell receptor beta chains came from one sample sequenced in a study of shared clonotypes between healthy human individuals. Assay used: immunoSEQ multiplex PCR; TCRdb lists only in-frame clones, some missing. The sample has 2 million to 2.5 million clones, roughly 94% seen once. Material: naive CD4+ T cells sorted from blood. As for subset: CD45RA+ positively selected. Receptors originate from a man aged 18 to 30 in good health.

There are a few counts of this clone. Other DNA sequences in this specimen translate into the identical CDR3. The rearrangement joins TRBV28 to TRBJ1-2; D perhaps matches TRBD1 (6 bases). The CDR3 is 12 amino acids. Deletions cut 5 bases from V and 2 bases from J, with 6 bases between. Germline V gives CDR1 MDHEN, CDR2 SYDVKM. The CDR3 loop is CASSRGNYGYTF. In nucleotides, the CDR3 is TGTGCCAGCAGTAGGGGGAACTATGGCTACACCTTC.

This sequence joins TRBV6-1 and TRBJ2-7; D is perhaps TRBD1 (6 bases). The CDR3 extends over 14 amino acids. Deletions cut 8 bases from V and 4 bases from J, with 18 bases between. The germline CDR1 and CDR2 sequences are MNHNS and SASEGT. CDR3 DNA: TGTGCCAGCCTCGCAGGGGATTCAGTTTACGAGCAGTACTTC. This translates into CASLAGDSVYEQYF.

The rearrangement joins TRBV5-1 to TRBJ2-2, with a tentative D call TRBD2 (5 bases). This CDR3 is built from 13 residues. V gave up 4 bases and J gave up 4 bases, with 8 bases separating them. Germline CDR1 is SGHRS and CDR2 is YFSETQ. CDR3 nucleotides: TGCGCCAGCAGCCGGGAAGGCACCGGGGAGCTGTTTTTT. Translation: CASSREGTGELFF.

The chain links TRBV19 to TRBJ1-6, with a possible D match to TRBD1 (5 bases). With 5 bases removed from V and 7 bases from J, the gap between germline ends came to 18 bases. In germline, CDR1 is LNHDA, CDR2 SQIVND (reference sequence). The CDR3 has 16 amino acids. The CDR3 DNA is TGTGCCAGTAGTGACCGAACAGGTTATGGAAATTCACCCCTCCACTTT. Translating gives CASSDRTGYGNSPLHF.

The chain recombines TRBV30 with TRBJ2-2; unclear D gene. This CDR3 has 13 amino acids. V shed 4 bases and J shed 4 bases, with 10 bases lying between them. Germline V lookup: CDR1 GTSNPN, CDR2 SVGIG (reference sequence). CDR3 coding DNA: TGTGCCTGGAAGACTGTAAGCACCGGGGAGCTGTTTTTT. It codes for CAWKTVSTGELFF.

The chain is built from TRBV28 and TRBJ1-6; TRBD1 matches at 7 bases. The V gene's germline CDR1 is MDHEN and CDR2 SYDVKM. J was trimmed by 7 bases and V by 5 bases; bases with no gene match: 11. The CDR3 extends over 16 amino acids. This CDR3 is CASSLRQGPPNSPLHF. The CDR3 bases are TGTGCCAGCAGTCTTCGACAGGGACCGCCGAATTCACCCCTCCACTTT.

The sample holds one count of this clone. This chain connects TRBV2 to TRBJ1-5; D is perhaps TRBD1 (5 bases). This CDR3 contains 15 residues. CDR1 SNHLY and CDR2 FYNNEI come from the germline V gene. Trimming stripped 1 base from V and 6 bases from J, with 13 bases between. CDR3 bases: TGTGCCAGCAGTGAAGTGCAGGGAGGTGGTCAGCCCCAGCATTTT. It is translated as CASSEVQGGGQPQHF.

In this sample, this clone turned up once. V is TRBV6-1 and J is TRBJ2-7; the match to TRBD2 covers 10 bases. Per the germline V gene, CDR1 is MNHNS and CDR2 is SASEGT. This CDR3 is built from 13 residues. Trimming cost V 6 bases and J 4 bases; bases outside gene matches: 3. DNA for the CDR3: TGTGCCAGCAGAGCGGGGGGGCTTTACGAGCAGTACTTC. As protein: CASRAGGLYEQYF.

The CDR3 nucleotides read TGTGCCAGCACCGGGTTGCAGTACGAGCAGTACTTC. Translating it yields CASTGLQYEQYF. V gene TRBV21-1 combines with J gene TRBJ2-7; the D call TRBD2 from the table was never checked on the DNA. TRBV21-1 is labeled a pseudogene. The CDR3 extends over 12 amino acids.